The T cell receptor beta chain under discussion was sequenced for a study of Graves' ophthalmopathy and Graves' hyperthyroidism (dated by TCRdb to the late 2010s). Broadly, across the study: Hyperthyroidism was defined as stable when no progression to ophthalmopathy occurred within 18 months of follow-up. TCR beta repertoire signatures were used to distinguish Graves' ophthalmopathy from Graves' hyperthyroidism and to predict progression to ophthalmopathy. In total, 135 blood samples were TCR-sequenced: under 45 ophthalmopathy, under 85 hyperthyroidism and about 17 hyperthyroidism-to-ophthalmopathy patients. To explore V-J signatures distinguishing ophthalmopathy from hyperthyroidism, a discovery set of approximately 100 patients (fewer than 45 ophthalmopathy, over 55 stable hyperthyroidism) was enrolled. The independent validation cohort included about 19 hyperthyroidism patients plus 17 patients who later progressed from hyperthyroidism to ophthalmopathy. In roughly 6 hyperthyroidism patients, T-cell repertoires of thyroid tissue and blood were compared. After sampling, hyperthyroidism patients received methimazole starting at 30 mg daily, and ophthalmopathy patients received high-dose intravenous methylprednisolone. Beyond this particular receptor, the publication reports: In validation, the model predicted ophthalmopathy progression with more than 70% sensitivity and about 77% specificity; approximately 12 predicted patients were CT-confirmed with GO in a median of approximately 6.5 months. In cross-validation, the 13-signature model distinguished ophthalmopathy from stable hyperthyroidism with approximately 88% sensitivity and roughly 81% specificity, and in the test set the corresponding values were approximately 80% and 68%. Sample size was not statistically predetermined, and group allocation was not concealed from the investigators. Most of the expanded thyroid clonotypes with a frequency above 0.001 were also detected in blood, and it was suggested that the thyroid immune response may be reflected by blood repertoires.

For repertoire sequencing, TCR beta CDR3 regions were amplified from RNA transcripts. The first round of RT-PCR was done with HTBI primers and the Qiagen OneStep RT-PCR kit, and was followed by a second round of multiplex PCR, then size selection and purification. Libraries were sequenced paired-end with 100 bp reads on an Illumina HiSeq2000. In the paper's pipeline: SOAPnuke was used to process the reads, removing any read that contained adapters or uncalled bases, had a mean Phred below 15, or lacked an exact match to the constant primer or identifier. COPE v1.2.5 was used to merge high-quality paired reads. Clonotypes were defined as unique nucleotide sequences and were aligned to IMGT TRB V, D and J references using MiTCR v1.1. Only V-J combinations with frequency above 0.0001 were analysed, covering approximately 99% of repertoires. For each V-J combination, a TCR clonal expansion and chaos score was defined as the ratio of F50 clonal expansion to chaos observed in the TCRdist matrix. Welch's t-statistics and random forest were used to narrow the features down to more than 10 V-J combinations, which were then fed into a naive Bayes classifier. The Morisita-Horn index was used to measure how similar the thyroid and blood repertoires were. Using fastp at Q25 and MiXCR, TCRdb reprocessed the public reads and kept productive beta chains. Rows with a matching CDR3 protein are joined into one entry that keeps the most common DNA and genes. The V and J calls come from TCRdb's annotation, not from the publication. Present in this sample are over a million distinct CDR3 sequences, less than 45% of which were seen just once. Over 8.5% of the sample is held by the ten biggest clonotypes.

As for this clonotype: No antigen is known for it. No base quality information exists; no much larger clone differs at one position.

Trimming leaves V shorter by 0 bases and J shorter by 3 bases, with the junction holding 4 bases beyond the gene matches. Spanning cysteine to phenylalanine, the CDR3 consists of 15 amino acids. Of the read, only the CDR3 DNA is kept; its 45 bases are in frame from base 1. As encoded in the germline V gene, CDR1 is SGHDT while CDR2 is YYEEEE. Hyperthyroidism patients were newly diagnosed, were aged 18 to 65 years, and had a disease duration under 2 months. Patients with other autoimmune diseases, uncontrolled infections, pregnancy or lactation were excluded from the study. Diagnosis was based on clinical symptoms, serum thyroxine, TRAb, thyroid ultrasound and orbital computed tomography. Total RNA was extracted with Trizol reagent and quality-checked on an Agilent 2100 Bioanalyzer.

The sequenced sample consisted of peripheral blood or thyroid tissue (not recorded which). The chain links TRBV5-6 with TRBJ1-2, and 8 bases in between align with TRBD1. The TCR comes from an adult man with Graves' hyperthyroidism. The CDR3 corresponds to CASSLGDRSYYGYTF. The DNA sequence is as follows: TGTGCCAGCAGCTTGGGGGACAGGTCGTACTATGGCTACACCTTC.